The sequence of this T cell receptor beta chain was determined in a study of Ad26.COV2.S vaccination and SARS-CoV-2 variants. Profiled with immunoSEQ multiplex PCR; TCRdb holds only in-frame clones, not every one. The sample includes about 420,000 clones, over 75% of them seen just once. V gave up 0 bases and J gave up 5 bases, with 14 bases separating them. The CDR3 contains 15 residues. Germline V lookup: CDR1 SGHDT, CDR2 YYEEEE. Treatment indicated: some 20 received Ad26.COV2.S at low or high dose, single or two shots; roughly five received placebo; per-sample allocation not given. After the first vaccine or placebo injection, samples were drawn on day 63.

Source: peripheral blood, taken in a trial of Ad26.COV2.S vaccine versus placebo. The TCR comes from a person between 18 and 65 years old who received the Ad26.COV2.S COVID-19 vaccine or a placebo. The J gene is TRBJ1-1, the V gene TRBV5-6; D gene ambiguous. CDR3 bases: TGTGCCAGCAGCTTGGAGTCCTGGGGAGAGACTGAAGCTTTCTTT. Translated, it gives CASSLESWGETEAFF. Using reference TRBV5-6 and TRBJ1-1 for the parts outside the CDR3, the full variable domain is DAGVTQSPTHLIKTRGQQVTLRCSPKSGHDTVSWYQQALGQGPQFIFQYYEEEERQRGNFPDRFSGHQFPNYSSELNVNALLLGDSALYLCASSLESWGETEAFFGQGTRLTVV.